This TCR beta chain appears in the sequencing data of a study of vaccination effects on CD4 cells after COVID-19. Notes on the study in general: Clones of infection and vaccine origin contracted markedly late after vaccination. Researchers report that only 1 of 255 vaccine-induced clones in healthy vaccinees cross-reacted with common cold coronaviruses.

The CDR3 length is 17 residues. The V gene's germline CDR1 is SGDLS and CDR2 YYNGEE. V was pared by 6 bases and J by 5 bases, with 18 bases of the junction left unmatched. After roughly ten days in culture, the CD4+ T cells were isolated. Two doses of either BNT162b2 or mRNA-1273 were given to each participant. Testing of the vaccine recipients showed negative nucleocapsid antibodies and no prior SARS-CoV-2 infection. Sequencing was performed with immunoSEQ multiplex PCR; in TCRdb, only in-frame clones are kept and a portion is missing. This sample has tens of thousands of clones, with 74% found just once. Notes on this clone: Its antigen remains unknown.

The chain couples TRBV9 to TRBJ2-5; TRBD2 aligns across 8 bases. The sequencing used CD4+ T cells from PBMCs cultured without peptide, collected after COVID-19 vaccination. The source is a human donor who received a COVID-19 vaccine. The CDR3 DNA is TGTGCCAGCACCTCTCGGGGAGTCGGGGGGGCCTCGGAGACCCAGTACTTC. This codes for CASTSRGVGGASETQYF.